Below are 10 T cell receptor beta chains sequenced from a single sample in a study of Ad26.COV2.S vaccination and SARS-CoV-2 variants. TCRdb's table, derived via immunoSEQ multiplex PCR, lists solely in-frame clones and lacks some. The profile shows 350,000 to 450,000 clones, roughly 94% of them singletons. The sequenced sample was peripheral blood, obtained after recovery from COVID-19. The receptor set was obtained from a human donor who had recovered from COVID-19.

The V and J genes are TRBV11-2 and TRBJ2-5; 8 bases align to TRBD2. Looked up from germline, CDR1 is SGHAT and CDR2 is FQNNGV. With V trimmed by 0 bases and J by 6 bases, 3 bases remained unmatched. CDR3 size: 14 residues. CDR3 in amino acids: CASSLEGTRQTQYF. CDR3 in DNA: TGTGCCAGCAGCTTAGAGGGGACTAGGCAGACCCAGTACTTC.

This clone was detected only a few times. The rearrangement uses TRBV29-1 and TRBJ2-2; D gene ambiguous. CDR3 length: 10 residues. Trimming pared 5 bases from V and 3 bases from J, leaving 1 base between. The germline V gene has CDR1 SQVTM and CDR2 ANQGSEA. DNA of the CDR3: TGCAGCGTTTACACCGGGGAGCTGTTTTTT. As protein: CSVYTGELFF.

The genes are TRBV6-5 and TRBJ2-5; D gene ambiguous. CDR3 length: 11 amino acids. Germline CDR1 MNHEY, CDR2 SVGAGI. Trimming removed 6 bases from V and 0 bases from J, with 2 bases in between. CDR3 amino acids: CASRDQETQYF. The CDR3 coding sequence is TGTGCCAGCAGGGACCAAGAGACCCAGTACTTC.

Only a few counts were recorded for this clone. This chain links TRBV29-1 with TRBJ1-1, with a tentative D call TRBD1 (6 bases). Germline lookup yields CDR1 SQVTM and CDR2 ANQGSEA. V lost 5 bases and J 4 bases, leaving 8 bases between the germline ends. The CDR3 totals 11 residues. CDR3 in amino acids: CSVWTATEAFF. Written as DNA, the CDR3 is TGCAGCGTTTGGACAGCCACTGAAGCTTTCTTT.

CDR3 nucleotide sequence: TGTGCCAGCAGCTTTGGGGCCGGGGAGCTGTTTTTT. Translation gives CASSFGAGELFF. The V gene is TRBV5-4, the J gene TRBJ2-2; D gene unclear. The CDR3 covers 12 residues. From germline, CDR1 is SGHNT and CDR2 YYREEE (reference sequence). Trimming cost V 2 bases and J 6 bases, with 5 bases left between them.

This clone occurred a few times. Other DNA sequences in this sample translate to the same CDR3. The genes are TRBV5-1 and TRBJ2-3; TRBD2 aligns across 11 bases. V shed 3 bases, J shed 1 base, and the junction held 1 base outside the gene matches. The germline gives CDR1 SGHRS, CDR2 YFSETQ. This CDR3 spans 15 amino acids. In DNA, the CDR3 is TGCGCCAGCAGCTCGGGACTAGCGGGCACAGATACGCAGTATTTT. Translating gives CASSSGLAGTDTQYF. The full variable domain, in which reference TRBV5-1 and TRBJ2-3 provide the parts outside the CDR3, is KAGVTQTPRYLIKTRGQQVTLSCSPISGHRSVSWYQQTPGQGLQFLFEYFSETQRNKGNFPGRFSGRQFSNSRSEMNVSTLELGDSALYLCASSSGLAGTDTQYFGPGTRLTVL.

The chain recombines TRBV24-1 with TRBJ1-1; D possibly corresponds to TRBD1 (5 bases). The V end lost 4 bases, the J end lost 7 bases, and 27 bases lay between the germline ends. CDR1 is KGHDR, CDR2 SFDVKD, per germline. This CDR3 is 18 amino acids long. The CDR3 nucleotides are TGTGCCACCAGTGAGTATCTCCGGGGCCGTAACGCTTGGGATGAAGCTTTCTTT. It yields the protein CATSEYLRGRNAWDEAFF.

The CDR3 region is CASRMKGLKTGELFF. In DNA, the CDR3 is TGTGCCAGCAGGATGAAAGGACTAAAAACCGGGGAGCTGTTTTTT. V and J are TRBV6-5 and TRBJ2-2; possibly TRBD2 for D (6 bases). This CDR3 has 15 amino acids. Germline CDR1 MNHEY, CDR2 SVGAGI. Trimming pared 6 bases from V and 5 bases from J, leaving 16 bases between.

V and J are TRBV6-5 and TRBJ2-1, with D perhaps matching TRBD2 (6 bases). Deletions cut 5 bases from V and 6 bases from J, with 8 bases between. CDR3 length: 12 residues. The germline CDR1 and CDR2 sequences are MNHEY and SVGAGI. The CDR3 coding sequence is TGTGCCAGCAGTCAGACTAGCAATGAGCAGTTCTTC. This translates into CASSQTSNEQFF.

This chain uses TRBV5-4 with TRBJ1-2; D is unresolved. Trimming removed 3 bases at V and 6 bases at J, with 15 bases between. The CDR3 runs 14 residues. Germline assignment: CDR1 SGHNT and CDR2 YYREEE (reference sequence). In nucleotides, the CDR3 is TGTGCCAGCAGCTCCGGATTGGTGAGGGATGGCTACACCTTC. Translated: CASSSGLVRDGYTF.